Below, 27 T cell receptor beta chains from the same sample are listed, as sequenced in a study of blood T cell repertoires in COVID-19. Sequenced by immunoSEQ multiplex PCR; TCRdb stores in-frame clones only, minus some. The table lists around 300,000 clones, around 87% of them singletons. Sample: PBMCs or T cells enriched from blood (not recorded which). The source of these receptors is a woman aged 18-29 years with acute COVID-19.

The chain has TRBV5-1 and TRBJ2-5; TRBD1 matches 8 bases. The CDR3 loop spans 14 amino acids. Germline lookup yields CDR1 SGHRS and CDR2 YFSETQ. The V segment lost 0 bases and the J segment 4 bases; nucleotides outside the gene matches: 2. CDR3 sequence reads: CASSLGQGAETQYF. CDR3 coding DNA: TGCGCCAGCAGCTTGGGGCAGGGGGCAGAGACCCAGTACTTC.

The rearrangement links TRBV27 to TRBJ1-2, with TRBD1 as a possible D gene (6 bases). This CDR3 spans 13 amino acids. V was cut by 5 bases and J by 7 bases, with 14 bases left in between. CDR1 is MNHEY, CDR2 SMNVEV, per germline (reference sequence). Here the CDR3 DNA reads TGTGCCAGCAGTCAGAAGGGGGGGAGTGGCTACACCTTC. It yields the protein CASSQKGGSGYTF.

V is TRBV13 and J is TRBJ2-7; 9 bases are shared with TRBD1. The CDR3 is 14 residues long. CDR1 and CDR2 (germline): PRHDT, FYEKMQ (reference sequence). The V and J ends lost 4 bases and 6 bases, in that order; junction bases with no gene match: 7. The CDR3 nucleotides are TGTGCCAGCAGCTCGGGACAGGGCCCCTCCGAGCAGTACTTC. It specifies CASSSGQGPSEQYF. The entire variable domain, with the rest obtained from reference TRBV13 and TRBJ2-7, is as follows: AAGVIQSPRHLIKEKRETATLKCYPIPRHDTVYWYQQGPGQDPQFLISFYEKMQSDKGSIPDRFSAQQFSDYHSELNMSSLELGDSALYFCASSSGQGPSEQYFGPGTRLTVT.

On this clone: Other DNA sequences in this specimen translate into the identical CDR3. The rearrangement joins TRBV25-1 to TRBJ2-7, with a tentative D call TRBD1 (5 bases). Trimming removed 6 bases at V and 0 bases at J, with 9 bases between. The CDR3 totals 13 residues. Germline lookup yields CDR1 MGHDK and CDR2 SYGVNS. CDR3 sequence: CASREGASYEQYF. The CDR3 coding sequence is TGTGCCAGCAGGGAAGGGGCCTCCTACGAGCAGTACTTC.

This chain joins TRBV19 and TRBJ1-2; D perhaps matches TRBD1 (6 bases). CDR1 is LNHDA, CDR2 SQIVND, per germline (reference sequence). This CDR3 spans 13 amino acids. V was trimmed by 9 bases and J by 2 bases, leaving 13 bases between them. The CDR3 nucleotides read TGTGCCAGCAGCCCCCAGGGGAACTATGGCTACACCTTC. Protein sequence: CASSPQGNYGYTF.

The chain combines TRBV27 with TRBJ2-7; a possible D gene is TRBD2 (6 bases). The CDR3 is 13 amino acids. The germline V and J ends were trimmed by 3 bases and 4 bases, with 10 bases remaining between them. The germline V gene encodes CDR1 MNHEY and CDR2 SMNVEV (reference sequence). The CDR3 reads CASSFSGRYEQYF. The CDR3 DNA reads TGTGCCAGCAGTTTCAGCGGGCGGTACGAGCAGTACTTC.

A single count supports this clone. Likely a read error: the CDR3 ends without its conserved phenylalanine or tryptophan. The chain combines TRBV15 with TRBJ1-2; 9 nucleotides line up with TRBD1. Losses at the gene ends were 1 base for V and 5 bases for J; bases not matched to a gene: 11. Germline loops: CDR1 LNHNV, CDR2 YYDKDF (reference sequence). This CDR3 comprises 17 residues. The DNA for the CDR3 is TGTGCCACCAGCAGAGCCCACTTCCAACAGGGGGCATATGGCTACACCCTC. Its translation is CATSRAHFQQGAYGYTL.

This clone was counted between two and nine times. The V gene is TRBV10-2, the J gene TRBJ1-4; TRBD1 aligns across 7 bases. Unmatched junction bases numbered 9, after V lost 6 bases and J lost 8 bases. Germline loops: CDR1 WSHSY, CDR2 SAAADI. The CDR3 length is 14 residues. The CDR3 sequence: CASRQGLESEKLFF. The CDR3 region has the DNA TGCGCCAGCAGACAGGGGTTGGAGTCGGAAAAACTGTTTTTT.

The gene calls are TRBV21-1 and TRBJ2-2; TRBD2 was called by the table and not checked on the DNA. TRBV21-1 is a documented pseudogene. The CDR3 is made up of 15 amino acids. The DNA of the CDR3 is TGTGCCAGCAGCAGCCTAGCGGAGGAGGCCGGGGAGCTGTTTTTT. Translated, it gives CASSSLAEEAGELFF.

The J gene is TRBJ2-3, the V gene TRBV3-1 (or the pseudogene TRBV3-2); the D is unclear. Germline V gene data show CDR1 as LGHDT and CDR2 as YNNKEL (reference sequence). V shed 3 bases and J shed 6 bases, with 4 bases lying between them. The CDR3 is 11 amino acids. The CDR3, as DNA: TGTGCCAGCAGCCATATGGATACGCAGTATTTT. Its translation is CASSHMDTQYF.

CDR3: CSVGDYPEQFF. As DNA, the CDR3 is TGCAGCGTCGGTGACTATCCTGAGCAGTTCTTC. V usage is TRBV29-1 and J usage is TRBJ2-1; a possible D gene is TRBD2 (5 bases). Germline CDR1 is SQVTM and CDR2 is ANQGSEA. This CDR3 region has 11 residues. V lost 6 bases to trimming and J lost 9 bases, with 12 bases between them.

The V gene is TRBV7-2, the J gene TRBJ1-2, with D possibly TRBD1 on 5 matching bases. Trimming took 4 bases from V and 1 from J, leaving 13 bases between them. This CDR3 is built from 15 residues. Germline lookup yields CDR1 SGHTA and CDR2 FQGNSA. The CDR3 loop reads CASSSRQTNNYGYTF. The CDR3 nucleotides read TGTGCCAGCAGCTCCCGACAGACCAATAACTATGGCTACACCTTC.

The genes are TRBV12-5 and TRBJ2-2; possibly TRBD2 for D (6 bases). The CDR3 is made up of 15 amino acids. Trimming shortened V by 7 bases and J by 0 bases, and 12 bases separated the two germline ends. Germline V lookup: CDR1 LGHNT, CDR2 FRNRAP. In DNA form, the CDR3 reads TGTGCTAGTGCCACTGGGGGGTCGAACACCGGGGAGCTGTTTTTT. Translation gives CASATGGSNTGELFF.

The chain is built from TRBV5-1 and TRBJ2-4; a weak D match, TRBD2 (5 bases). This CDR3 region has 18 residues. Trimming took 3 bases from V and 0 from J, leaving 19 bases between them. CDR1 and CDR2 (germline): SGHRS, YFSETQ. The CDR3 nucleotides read TGCGCCAGCAGCTCAAAACTAGGACCGGAACTAGCCAAAAACATTCAGTACTTC. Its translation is CASSSKLGPELAKNIQYF.

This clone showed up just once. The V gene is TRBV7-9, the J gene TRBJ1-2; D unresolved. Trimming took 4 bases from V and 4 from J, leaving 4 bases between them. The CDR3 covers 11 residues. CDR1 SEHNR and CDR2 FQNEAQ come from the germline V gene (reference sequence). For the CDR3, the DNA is TGTGCCAGCAGCTCCCTCTATGGCTACACCTTC. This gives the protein CASSSLYGYTF.

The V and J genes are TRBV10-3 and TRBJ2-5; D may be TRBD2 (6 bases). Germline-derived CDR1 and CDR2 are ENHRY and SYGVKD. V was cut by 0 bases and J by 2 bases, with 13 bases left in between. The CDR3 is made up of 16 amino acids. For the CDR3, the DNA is TGTGCCATCAGTGAGTCGACGGTAGCGGTACAAGAGACCCAGTACTTC. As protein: CAISESTVAVQETQYF.

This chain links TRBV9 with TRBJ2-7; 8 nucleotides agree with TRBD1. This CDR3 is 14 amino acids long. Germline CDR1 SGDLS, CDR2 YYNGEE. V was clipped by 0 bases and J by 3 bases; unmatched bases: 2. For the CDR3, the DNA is TGTGCCAGCAGCGTAGGAGGACAGGGCTACGAGCAGTACTTC. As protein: CASSVGGQGYEQYF.

CDR3 sequence (DNA): TGTGCCAGCGGACTAGCGGGTGCGACGGGGGAGACCCAGTACTTC. Translating it yields CASGLAGATGETQYF. The chain uses TRBV7-2 and TRBJ2-5; 11 bases line up with TRBD2. Germline V gene data show CDR1 as SGHTA and CDR2 as FQGNSA. V lost 8 bases and J lost 5; bases outside the gene matches: 10. The CDR3 spans 15 residues.

The CDR3 sequence: CASSSQGSYNEQFF. CDR3 in DNA: TGTGCCAGCAGCTCACAGGGGTCCTACAATGAGCAGTTCTTC. V and J are TRBV11-2 and TRBJ2-1; TRBD1 agrees at 7 bases. The CDR3 extends over 14 amino acids. Germline lookup yields CDR1 SGHAT and CDR2 FQNNGV. V was clipped by 4 bases and J by 1 base; unmatched bases: 1.

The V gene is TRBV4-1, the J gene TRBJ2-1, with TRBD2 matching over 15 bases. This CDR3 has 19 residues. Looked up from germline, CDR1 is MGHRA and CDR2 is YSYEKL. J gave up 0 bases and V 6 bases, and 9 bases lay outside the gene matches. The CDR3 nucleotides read TGCGCCAGCAGGCCGGGACTAGCGGGAGGACCAAGCTCCTACAATGAGCAGTTCTTC. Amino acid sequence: CASRPGLAGGPSSYNEQFF.

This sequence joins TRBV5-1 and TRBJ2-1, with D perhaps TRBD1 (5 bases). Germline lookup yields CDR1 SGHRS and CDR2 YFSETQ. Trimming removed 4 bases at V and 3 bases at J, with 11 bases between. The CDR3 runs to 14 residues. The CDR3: CASSQDSSYNEQFF. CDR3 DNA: TGCGCCAGCAGCCAAGACAGTAGCTACAATGAGCAGTTCTTC.

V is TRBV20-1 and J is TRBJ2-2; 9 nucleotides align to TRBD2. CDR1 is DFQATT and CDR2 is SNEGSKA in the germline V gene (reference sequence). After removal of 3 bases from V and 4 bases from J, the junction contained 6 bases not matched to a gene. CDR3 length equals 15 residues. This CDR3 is CSASSGRQITGELFF. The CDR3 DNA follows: TGCAGTGCTAGTAGCGGGAGACAGATCACCGGGGAGCTGTTTTTT.

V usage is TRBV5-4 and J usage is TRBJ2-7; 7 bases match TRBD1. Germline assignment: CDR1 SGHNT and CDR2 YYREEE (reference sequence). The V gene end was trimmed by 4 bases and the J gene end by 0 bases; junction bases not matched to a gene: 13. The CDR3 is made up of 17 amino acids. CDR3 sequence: CASSLYRTTGYSYEQYF. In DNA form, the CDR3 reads TGTGCCAGCAGCCTGTACCGGACGACAGGGTACTCCTACGAGCAGTACTTC.

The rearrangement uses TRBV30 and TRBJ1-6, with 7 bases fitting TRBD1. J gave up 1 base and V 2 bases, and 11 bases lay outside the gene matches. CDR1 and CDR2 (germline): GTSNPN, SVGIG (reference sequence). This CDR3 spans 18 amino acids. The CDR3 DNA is TGTGCCTGGAGTCCACTAAGGGTGGGACAGTCCTATAATTCACCCCTCCACTTT. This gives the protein CAWSPLRVGQSYNSPLHF.

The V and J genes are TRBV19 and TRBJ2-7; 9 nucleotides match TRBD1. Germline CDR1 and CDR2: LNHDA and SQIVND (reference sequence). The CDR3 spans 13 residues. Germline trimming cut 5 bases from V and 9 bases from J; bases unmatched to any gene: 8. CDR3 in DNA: TGTGCCAGTAGTCCTAGGGACAGGGCTGCGCAGTACTTC. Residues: CASSPRDRAAQYF.

For the CDR3, the DNA is TGTGCCAGCAGTTTACAAGGGACTCGGGGCTACACCTTC. Residues: CASSLQGTRGYTF. The chain employs TRBV28 and TRBJ1-2, with D possibly TRBD1 on 5 matching bases. This CDR3 spans 13 amino acids. The germline V gene encodes CDR1 MDHEN and CDR2 SYDVKM. Trimming left V 2 bases short and J 8 bases short, with 12 bases between.

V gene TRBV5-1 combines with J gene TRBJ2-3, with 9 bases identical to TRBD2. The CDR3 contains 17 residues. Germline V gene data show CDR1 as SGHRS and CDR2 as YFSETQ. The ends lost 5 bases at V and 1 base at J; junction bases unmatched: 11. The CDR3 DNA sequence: TGCGCCAGCAGTCGGCTCGGTAGCGGGGGCGGCACAGATACGCAGTATTTT. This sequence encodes CASSRLGSGGGTDTQYF.